The T cell receptor (beta chain) under discussion was sequenced for a study of blood T cell repertoires in COVID-19. Study-wide context: From the United States, Italy and Spain came samples of acute and convalescent COVID-19. PBMCs, B-cell-depleted T cells, or T cells provided the cDNA or gDNA that made up the material.

Per the authors' pipeline: Nucleated cell counts were estimated from reference gene primer amplification. Some clones are missing from TCRdb's copy, which holds only in-frame ones; the method was immunoSEQ multiplex PCR. That table furnishes V, J and clone size, whereas the DNA furnished D and trimming. Of about 310,000 clones in the sample, about 90% were seen once. Seattle cases were enrolled at active infection and followed longitudinally. CDR1 and CDR2 (germline): SGHTA, FQGTGA. This CDR3 region has 15 residues. The trim removed 5 bases at V and 4 bases at J, leaving 6 bases unmatched. Sequencing used peripheral blood. The chain has TRBV7-3 and TRBJ2-2; TRBD2 agrees at 8 bases. The clonotype comes from a woman aged 25 to 39 with COVID-19, enrolled during active disease. The CDR3 sequence is CASSRASGGTGELFF. The CDR3 DNA reads as TGTGCCAGCAGCCGTGCCAGCGGGGGCACCGGGGAGCTGTTTTTT.